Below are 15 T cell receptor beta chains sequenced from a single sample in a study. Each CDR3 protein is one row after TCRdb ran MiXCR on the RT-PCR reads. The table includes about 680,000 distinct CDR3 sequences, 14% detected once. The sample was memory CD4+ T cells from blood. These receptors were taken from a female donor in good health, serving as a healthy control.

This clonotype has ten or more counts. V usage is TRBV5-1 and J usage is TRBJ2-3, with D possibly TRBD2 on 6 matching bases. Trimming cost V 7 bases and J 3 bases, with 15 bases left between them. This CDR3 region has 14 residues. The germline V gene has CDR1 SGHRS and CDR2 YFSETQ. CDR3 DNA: TGCGCCAGCGAAGCCGATGGGGGGACAGATACGCAGTATTTT. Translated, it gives CASEADGGTDTQYF. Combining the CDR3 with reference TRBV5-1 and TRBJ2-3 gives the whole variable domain KAGVTQTPRYLIKTRGQQVTLSCSPISGHRSVSWYQQTPGQGLQFLFEYFSETQRNKGNFPGRFSGRQFSNSRSEMNVSTLELGDSALYLCASEADGGTDTQYFGPGTRLTVL.

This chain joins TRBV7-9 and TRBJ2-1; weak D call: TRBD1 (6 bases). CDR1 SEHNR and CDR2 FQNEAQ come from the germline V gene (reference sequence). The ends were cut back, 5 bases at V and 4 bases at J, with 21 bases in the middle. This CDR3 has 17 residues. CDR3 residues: CASSTGFTRGLYNEQFF. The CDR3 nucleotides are TGTGCCAGCAGCACAGGGTTTACCCGCGGATTATACAATGAGCAGTTCTTC.

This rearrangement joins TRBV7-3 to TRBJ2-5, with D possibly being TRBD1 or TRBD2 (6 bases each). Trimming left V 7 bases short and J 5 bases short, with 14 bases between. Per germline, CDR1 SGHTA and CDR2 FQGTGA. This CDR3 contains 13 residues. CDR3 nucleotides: TGTGCCAGCACCTCGGGGGCGGGGGAGACCCAGTACTTC. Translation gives CASTSGAGETQYF.

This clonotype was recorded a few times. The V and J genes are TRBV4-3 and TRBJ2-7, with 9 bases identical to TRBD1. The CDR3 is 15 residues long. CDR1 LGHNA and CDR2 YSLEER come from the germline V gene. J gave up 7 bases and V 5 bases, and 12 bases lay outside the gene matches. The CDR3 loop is CASSYLGQGLYEQYF. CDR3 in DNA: TGCGCCAGCAGCTACCTGGGACAGGGCCTTTATGAGCAGTACTTC.

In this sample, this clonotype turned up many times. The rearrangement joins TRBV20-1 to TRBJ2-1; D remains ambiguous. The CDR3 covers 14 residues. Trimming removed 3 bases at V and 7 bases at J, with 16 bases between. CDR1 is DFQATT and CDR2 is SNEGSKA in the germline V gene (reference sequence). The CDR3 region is CSASWGSDGNEQFF. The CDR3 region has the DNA TGCAGTGCTAGTTGGGGATCCGATGGTAATGAGCAGTTCTTC.

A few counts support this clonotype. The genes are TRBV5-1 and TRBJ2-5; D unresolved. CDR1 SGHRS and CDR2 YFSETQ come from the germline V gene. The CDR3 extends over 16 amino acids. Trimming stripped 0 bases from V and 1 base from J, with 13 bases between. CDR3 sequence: CASSLGGRTLQETQYF. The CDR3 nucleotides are TGCGCCAGCAGCTTGGGAGGACGTACCCTCCAAGAGACCCAGTACTTC.

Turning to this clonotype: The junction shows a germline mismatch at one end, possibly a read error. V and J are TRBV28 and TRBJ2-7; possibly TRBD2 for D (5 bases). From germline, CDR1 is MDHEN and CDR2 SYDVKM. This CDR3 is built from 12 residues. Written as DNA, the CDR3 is TGTGCCAGCAGTTCAGCCCGTCGCGGGCGGAACTTC. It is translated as CASSSARRGRNF.

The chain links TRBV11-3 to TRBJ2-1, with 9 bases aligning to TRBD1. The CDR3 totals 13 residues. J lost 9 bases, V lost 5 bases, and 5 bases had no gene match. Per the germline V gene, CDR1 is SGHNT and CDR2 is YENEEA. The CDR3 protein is CASSPRDRVEQFF. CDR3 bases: TGTGCCAGCAGCCCCCGGGACAGGGTTGAGCAGTTCTTC.

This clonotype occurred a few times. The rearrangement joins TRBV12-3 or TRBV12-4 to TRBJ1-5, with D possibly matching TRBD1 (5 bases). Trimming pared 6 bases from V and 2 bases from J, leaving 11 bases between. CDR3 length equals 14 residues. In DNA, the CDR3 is TGTGCCAGCAGGCAGGGTCTTGGCAATCAGCCCCAGCATTTT. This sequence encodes CASRQGLGNQPQHF.

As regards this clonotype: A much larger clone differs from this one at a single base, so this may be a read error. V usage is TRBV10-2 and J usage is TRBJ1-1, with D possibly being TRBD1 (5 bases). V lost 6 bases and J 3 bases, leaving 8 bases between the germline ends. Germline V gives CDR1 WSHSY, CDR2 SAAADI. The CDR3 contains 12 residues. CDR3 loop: CASSWGDTEAFF. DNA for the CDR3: TGCGCCAGCAGCTGGGGGGACACTGAAGCTTTCTTT.

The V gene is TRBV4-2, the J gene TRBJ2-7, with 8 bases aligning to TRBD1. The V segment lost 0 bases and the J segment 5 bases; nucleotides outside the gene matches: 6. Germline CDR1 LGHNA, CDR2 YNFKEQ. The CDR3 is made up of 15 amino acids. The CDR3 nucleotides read TGTGCCAGCAGCCAAGATCCGGACAGGGTTCACGAGCAGTACTTC. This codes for CASSQDPDRVHEQYF.

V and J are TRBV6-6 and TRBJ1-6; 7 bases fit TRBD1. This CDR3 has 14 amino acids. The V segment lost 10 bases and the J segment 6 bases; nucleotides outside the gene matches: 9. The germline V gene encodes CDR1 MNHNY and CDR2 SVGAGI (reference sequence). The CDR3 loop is CATVAGTANSPLHF. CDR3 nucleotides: TGTGCCACCGTAGCCGGGACAGCTAATTCACCCCTCCACTTT.

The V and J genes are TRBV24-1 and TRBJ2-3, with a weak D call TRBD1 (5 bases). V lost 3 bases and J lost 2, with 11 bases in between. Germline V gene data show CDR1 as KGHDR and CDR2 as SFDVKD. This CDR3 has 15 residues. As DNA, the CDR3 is TGTGCCACCAGTGATGGGGCGGATCTCACAGATACGCAGTATTTT. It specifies CATSDGADLTDTQYF.

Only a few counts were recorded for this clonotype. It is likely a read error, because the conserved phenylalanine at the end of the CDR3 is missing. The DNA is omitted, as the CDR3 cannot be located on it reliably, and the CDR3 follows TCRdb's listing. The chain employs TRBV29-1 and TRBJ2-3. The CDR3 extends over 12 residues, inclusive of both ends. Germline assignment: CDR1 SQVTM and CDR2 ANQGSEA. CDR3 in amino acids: CSVEDLINVFMV.

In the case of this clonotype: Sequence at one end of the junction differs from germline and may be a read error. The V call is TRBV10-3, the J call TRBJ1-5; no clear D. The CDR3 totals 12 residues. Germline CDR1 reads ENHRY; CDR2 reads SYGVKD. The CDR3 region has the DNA TGTGCCATCGGTGAGGGCAATCAGCTCCAGCATTTT. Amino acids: CAIGEGNQLQHF.